The TCR beta chain described here comes from a study of blood T cells in healthy people across ages. Every sample gave at least 5.5 micrograms of total RNA when it was extracted. This CDR3 comprises 16 residues. V gave up 1 base and J gave up 4 bases, with 17 bases separating them. CDR1 and CDR2 (germline): LNHNV, YYDKDF (reference sequence). A J-beta primer mix and a sample-barcoded 5' primer were used in a second PCR of roughly 7 to 12 cycles. A 12-random-nucleotide template-switch adaptor tagged each cDNA molecule. MiXCR, run by TCRdb on the 5' RACE reads, gives a single entry per CDR3 protein. The sample shows around 1,600,000 distinct CDR3 sequences, roughly 43% of them seen only once.

The V gene is TRBV15, the J gene TRBJ2-7; D is uncertain. The source of this sequence is a woman in her late teens or twenties in good health. The specimen sequenced was blood. This CDR3 reads CATSRGTADLSYEQYF. As DNA, the CDR3 is TGTGCCACCAGCAGAGGGACGGCCGACCTAAGTTACGAGCAGTACTTC.